The sequence of this TCR beta chain was determined in a study of cytomegalovirus exposure and HLA in healthy donors. After removal of 0 bases from V and 2 bases from J, the junction contained 8 bases not matched to a gene. CDR1 LGHNA and CDR2 YNFKEQ come from the germline V gene. CDR3 length: 17 amino acids. Vbeta (60) and Jbeta (13) primers were used in the PCR. Assay: immunoSEQ multiplex PCR; the TCRdb copy retains only in-frame clones and omits some. The sample has about 94,000 clones; about four fifths are singletons. The sample consisted of PBMCs. The chain uses TRBV4-2 and TRBJ2-7, with 9 bases lining up with TRBD1. This TCR was sampled from a woman between 40 and 50 years old in good health and CMV-seronegative. CDR3 loop: CASSQDFVGQGTYEQYF. CDR3 nucleotide sequence: TGTGCCAGCAGCCAAGATTTCGTCGGACAGGGGACCTACGAGCAGTACTTC.